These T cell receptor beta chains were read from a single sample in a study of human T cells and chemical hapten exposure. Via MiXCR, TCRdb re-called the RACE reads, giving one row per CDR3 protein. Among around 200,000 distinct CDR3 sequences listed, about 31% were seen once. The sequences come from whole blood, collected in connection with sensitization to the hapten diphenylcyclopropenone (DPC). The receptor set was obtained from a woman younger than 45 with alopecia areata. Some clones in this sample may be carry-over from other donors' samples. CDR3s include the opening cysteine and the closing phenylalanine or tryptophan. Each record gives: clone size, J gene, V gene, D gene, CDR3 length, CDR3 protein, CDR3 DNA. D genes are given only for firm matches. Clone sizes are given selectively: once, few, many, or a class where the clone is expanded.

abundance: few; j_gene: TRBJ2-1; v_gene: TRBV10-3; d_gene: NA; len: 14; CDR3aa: CAIGAGRSYNEQFF; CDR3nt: TGTGCCATCGGGGCGGGGCGCTCCTACAATGAGCAGTTCTTC
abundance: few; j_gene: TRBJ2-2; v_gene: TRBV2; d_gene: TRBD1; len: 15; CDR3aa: CASSLGQVTAGELFF; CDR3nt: TGTGCCAGCAGCCTGGGACAGGTCACCGCCGGGGAGCTGTTTTTT
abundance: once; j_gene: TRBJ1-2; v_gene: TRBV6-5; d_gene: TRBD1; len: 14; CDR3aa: CASRRSDRGIDYTF; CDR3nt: TGTGCCAGCAGACGTTCGGACAGGGGGATTGACTACACCTTC
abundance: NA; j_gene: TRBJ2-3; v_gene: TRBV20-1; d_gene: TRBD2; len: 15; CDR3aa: CSADERGGGSDTQYF; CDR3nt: TGCAGTGCTGATGAGCGGGGGGGCGGTTCAGATACGCAGTATTTT
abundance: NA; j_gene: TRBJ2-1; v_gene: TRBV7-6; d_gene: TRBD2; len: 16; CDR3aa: CASSSMKAGGSHEQFF; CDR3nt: TGTGCCAGCAGCTCTATGAAAGCGGGAGGGTCCCATGAGCAGTTCTTC
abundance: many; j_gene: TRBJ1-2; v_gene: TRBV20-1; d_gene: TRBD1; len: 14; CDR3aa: CSARGWDRDNGYTF; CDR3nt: TGCAGTGCTAGAGGTTGGGACAGGGATAATGGCTACACCTTC
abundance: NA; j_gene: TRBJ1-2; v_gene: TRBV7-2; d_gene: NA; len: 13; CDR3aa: CASSREQGAGYTF; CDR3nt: TGTGCCAGCAGCCGGGAACAGGGAGCTGGCTACACCTTC
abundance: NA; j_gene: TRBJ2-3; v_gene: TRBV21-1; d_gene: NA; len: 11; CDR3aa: CASSKEDTQYF; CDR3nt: TGTGCCAGCAGCAAAGAAGATACGCAGTATTTT
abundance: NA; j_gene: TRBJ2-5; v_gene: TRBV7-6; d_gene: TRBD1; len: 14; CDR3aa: CASSPFTGVKTQYF; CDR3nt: TGTGCCAGCAGCCCATTTACAGGGGTAAAGACCCAGTACTTC
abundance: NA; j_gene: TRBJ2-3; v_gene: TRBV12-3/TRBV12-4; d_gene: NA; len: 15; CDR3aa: CASSPTGHSTDTQYF; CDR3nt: TGTGCCAGCAGTCCGACGGGACACAGCACAGATACGCAGTATTTT
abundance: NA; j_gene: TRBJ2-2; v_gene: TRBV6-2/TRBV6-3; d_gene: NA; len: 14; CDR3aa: CASKVGENTGELFF; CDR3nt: TGTGCCAGCAAAGTAGGCGAGAACACCGGGGAGCTGTTTTTT
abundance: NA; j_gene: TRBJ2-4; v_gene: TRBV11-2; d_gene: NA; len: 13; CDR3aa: CASSHYGMRAGYF; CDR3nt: TGTGCCAGCAGCCATTACGGGATGCGGGCAGGGTACTTC
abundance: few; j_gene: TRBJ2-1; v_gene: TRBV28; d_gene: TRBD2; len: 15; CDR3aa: CASSFRDYPNNEQFF; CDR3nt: TGTGCCAGCAGTTTCCGGGACTACCCAAACAATGAGCAGTTCTTC
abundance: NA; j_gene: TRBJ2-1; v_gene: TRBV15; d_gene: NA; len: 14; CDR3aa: CATSGVFAKNEQFF; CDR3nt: TGTGCCACCAGCGGTGTGTTCGCGAAAAATGAGCAGTTCTTC
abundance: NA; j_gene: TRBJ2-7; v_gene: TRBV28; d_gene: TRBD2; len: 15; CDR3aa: CASSTGLAGGYEQYF; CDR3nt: TGTGCCAGCAGTACGGGACTAGCGGGAGGCTACGAGCAGTACTTC
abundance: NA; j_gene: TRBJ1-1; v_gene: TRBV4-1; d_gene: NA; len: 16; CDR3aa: CASSRLPGDMNTEAFF; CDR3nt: TGCGCCAGCAGCCGCTTACCCGGAGACATGAACACTGAAGCTTTCTTT
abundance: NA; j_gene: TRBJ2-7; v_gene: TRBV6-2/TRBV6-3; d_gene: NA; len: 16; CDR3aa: CASSPTWTGGHYEQYF; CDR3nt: TGTGCCAGCAGTCCGACTTGGACCGGGGGGCACTACGAGCAGTACTTC
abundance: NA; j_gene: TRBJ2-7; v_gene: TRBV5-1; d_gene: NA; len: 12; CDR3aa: CASSRESYEQYF; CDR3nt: TGCGCCAGCAGCAGGGAGAGCTACGAGCAGTACTTC
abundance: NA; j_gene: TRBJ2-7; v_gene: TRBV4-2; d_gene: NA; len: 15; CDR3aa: CASSQISGANYEQYF; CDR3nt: TGTGCCAGCAGCCAAATTAGCGGAGCGAACTACGAGCAGTACTTC
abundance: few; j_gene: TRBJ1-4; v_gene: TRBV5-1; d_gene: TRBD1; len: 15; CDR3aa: CASSQTGTAGEKLFF; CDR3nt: TGCGCCAGCAGCCAGACAGGGACAGCGGGTGAAAAACTGTTTTTT
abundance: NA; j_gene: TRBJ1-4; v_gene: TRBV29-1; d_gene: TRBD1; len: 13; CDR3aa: CSAGQVVGEKLFF; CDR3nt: TGCAGCGCCGGACAGGTAGTAGGGGAAAAACTGTTTTTT
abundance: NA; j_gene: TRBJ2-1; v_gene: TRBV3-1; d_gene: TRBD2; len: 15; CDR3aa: CASSQWTSGIHEQFF; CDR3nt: TGTGCCAGCAGCCAATGGACTAGCGGGATTCATGAGCAGTTCTTC
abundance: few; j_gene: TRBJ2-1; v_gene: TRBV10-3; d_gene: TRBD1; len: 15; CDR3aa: CAIKTGTESYNEQFF; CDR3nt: TGTGCCATAAAAACCGGGACAGAGTCCTACAATGAGCAGTTCTTC
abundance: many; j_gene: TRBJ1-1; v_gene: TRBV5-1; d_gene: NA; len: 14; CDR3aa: CASSLDRMNTEAFF; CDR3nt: TGTGCCAGCAGCTTAGACAGGATGAACACTGAAGCTTTCTTT
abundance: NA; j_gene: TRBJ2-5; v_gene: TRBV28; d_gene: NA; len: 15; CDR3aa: CASSLGPAYGETQYF; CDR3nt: TGTGCCAGCAGTTTGGGGCCGGCCTACGGAGAGACCCAGTACTTC
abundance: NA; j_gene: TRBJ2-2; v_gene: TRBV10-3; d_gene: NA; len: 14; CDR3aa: CAISDRPNTGELFF; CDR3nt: TGTGCCATCAGTGACAGGCCGAACACCGGGGAGCTGTTTTTT
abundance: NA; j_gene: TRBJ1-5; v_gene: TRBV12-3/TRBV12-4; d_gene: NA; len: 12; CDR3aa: CASRFQNQPQHF; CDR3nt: TGTGCCAGCCGATTCCAAAATCAGCCCCAGCATTTT
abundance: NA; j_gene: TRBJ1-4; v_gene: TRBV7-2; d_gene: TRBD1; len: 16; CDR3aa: CASSLGVGRGLEKLFF; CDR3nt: TGTGCCAGCAGCTTAGGTGTAGGGAGGGGGCTTGAAAAACTGTTTTTT
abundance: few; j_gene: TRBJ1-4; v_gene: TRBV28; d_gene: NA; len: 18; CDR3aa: CASSPVGTGDGPFRKLFF; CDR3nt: TGTGCCAGCAGTCCAGTAGGGACCGGGGATGGACCGTTTCGAAAACTGTTTTTT
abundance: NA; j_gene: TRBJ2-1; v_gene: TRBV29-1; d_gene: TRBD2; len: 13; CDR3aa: CSVALARIDEQFF; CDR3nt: TGCAGCGTTGCACTAGCGCGTATCGATGAGCAGTTCTTC
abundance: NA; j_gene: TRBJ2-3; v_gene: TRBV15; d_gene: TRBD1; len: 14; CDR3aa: CATSPGQVTDTQYF; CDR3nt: TGTGCCACCAGCCCAGGACAGGTCACAGATACGCAGTATTTT
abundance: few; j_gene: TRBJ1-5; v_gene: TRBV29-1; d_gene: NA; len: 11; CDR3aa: CSPPRTQPQHF; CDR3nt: TGCAGCCCCCCTAGGACACAGCCCCAGCATTTT
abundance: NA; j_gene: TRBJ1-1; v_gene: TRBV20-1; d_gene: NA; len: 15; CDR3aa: CSARTEGLGFTEAFF; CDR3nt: TGCAGTGCTAGGACTGAGGGCCTAGGGTTCACTGAAGCTTTCTTT
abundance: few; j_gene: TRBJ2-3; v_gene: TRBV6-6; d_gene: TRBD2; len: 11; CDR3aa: CASTGRDTQYF; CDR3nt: TGTGCCAGCACCGGGAGGGATACGCAGTATTTT
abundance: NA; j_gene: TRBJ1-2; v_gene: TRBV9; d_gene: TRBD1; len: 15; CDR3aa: CASSVGWTGGHGYTF; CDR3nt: TGTGCCAGCAGCGTAGGATGGACAGGGGGCCATGGCTACACCTTC
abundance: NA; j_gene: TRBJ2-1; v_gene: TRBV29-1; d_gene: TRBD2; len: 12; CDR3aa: CSAGLGHNEQFF; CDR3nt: TGCAGCGCCGGACTAGGCCACAATGAGCAGTTCTTC
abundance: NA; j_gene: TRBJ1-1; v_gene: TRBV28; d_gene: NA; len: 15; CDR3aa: CASSDVWGSGTEAFF; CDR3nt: TGTGCCAGCAGCGATGTCTGGGGATCAGGCACTGAAGCTTTCTTT
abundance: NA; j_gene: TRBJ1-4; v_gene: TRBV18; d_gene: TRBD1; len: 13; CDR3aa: CASSQDRNEKLFF; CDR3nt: TGTGCCAGCTCTCAGGACAGGAATGAAAAACTGTTTTTT
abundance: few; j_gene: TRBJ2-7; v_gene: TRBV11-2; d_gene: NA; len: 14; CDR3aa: CASSLGGQIYEQYF; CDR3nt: TGTGCCAGCAGCTTAGGGGGGCAGATCTACGAGCAGTACTTC
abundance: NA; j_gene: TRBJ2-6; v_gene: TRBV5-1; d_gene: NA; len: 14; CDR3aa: CASSFTSGANVLTF; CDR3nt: TGCGCCAGCAGCTTTACGTCTGGGGCCAACGTCCTGACTTTC
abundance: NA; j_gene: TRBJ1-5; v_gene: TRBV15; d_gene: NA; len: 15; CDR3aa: CATSNRVDSNQPQHF; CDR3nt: TGTGCCACCAGCAACAGGGTGGATAGCAATCAGCCCCAGCATTTT
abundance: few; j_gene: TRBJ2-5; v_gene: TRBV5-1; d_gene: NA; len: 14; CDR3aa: CASSAGGWGETQYF; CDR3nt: TGCGCCAGCAGCGCTGGTGGTTGGGGTGAGACCCAGTACTTC